A single T cell receptor (beta chain) is shown here with its context. The data are from a study of control samples from healthy donors and cancer patients. TCRdb's copy holds only in-frame clones and misses some; the assay was immunoSEQ multiplex PCR. The sample lists 150,000 to 200,000 clones; 88% were seen once. Sequenced input: blood. The origin of this receptor is a man in his late teens or twenties in good health.

The CDR3 bases are TGTGCCAGCAGCCTAGCGGGGGGCCCAATTGCGAACACCGGGGAGCTGTTTTTT. Translating gives CASSLAGGPIANTGELFF. V and J are TRBV2 and TRBJ2-2; TRBD2 matches at 11 bases. Germline CDR1 SNHLY, CDR2 FYNNEI. V lost 6 bases to trimming and J lost 0 bases; unmatched junction nucleotides: 9. This CDR3 spans 18 amino acids. Using reference TRBV2 and TRBJ2-2 for the parts outside the CDR3, the full variable domain is EPEVTQTPSHQVTQMGQEVILRCVPISNHLYFYWYRQILGQKVEFLVSFYNNEISEKSEIFDDQFSVERPDGSNFTLKIRSTKLEDSAMYFCASSLAGGPIANTGELFFGEGSRLTVL.